This T cell receptor (beta chain) was profiled in a study of cytomegalovirus exposure and HLA in healthy donors. The overall study: The study placed 80% to 85% of its roughly 430 genotyped donors in the Caucasian-associated ancestry cluster.

Germline CDR1 SEHNR, CDR2 FQNEAQ (reference sequence). The ends were cut back, 2 bases at V and 0 bases at J, with 11 bases in the middle. This CDR3 spans 15 amino acids. PCR involved 60 Vbeta and 13 Jbeta primers. Profiling relied on immunoSEQ multiplex PCR, and the TCRdb table lists in-frame clones only, not all of them. The sample carries some 160,000 clones, roughly four fifths recorded once. V gene TRBV7-9 combines with J gene TRBJ2-7; possible D gene TRBD2, 6 bases. This clonotype was sampled from a woman between 40 and 50 years old in good health and CMV-seronegative. Sequenced sample: PBMCs. CDR3 loop: CASSLMGGTSYEQYF. CDR3 nucleotides: TGTGCCAGCAGCTTAATGGGGGGAACCTCCTACGAGCAGTACTTC.